The rows below give T cell receptor beta chains drawn from one sample of a study of CD8 T cells in ankylosing spondylitis. TCRdb re-analysed the 5' RACE reads in MiXCR, keeping a single row per CDR3 protein. The sample carries roughly 700,000 distinct CDR3 sequences, around 17% recorded once. Sequencing was performed on blood, either unsorted or a sorted T cell fraction (not recorded which). The receptors derive from a male donor with ankylosing spondylitis. The CDR3 runs from the conserved cysteine through the conserved F or W. Fields, in order: D gene, J gene, V gene, clone size, CDR3 DNA, CDR3 protein. The D gene is left open where the match is weak. The listing skips clone size in some rows; elsewhere it reads once, few, many or a size class.

D: -; J: TRBJ2-1; V: TRBV20-1; size: once; DNA: TGCAGTGCTAGCGCAAATGAGCAGTTCTTC; CDR3: CSASANEQFF
D: -; J: TRBJ2-7; V: TRBV7-9; size: few; DNA: TGTGCCAGCAGCCCGCGGGACCAAACCTACGAGCAGTACTTC; CDR3: CASSPRDQTYEQYF
D: TRBD1; J: TRBJ2-1; V: TRBV7-9; size: -; DNA: TGTGCCAGCAGCCTAACTCCGGGACAGTCCTACAATGAGCAGTTCTTC; CDR3: CASSLTPGQSYNEQFF
D: -; J: TRBJ1-2; V: TRBV4-1; size: many; DNA: TGCGCCAGCAGCCAAGATTATGGGAATAGGGTTGGCTACACCTTC; CDR3: CASSQDYGNRVGYTF
D: TRBD1; J: TRBJ2-5; V: TRBV12-3/TRBV12-4; size: few; DNA: TGTGCCAGCAGTTTTCGGACAGGCCCGCTTGAGACCCAGTACTTC; CDR3: CASSFRTGPLETQYF
D: -; J: TRBJ1-1; V: TRBV7-2; size: few; DNA: TGTGCCAGCAGCTTATGGGGTGCTGGGGAGACTGAAGCTTTCTTT; CDR3: CASSLWGAGETEAFF
D: TRBD1; J: TRBJ1-2; V: TRBV5-6; size: few; DNA: TGTGCCAGCAGTGAGGACAGGGGAGGAGGCTACACCTTC; CDR3: CASSEDRGGGYTF
D: TRBD1; J: TRBJ2-1; V: TRBV4-1; size: -; DNA: TGCGCCAGCAGCCAAGAACAGGGGCTCAATGAGCAGTTCTTC; CDR3: CASSQEQGLNEQFF
D: -; J: TRBJ1-1; V: TRBV12-3/TRBV12-4; size: -; DNA: TGTGCCAGCAGTCTAGGGAGCTCTCGGGCTGAAGCTTTCTTT; CDR3: CASSLGSSRAEAFF
D: -; J: TRBJ2-7; V: TRBV2; size: -; DNA: TGTGCCAGCACAGTCACCGTCGGGGGCTACGAGCAGTACTTC; CDR3: CASTVTVGGYEQYF
D: TRBD2; J: TRBJ2-1; V: TRBV7-9; size: -; DNA: TGTGCCAGCAGCTTAGGAGGCGGGAGGGGTTACAATGAGCAGTTCTTC; CDR3: CASSLGGGRGYNEQFF
D: -; J: TRBJ1-1; V: TRBV4-1; size: few; DNA: TGCGCCAGCAGCCAAGATCCGGCAGGAAACACTGAAGCTTTCTTT; CDR3: CASSQDPAGNTEAFF
D: -; J: TRBJ1-1; V: TRBV2; size: -; DNA: TGTGCCAGCAGCAGCTGGGGGAACACTGAAGCTTTCTTT; CDR3: CASSSWGNTEAFF
D: -; J: TRBJ2-5; V: TRBV20-1; size: few; DNA: TGCAGTGCTAAGAACGCAGGGGACGCGGGAGAGACCCAGTACTTC; CDR3: CSAKNAGDAGETQYF
D: TRBD2; J: TRBJ2-2; V: TRBV9; size: few; DNA: TGTGCCAGCAGCGTTGGCGGGGGACCCACCGGGGAGCTGTTTTTT; CDR3: CASSVGGGPTGELFF
D: -; J: TRBJ2-3; V: TRBV5-1; size: few; DNA: TGCGCCAGCAGCTCTGAAGTCCTAGGGGTCTACACAGATACGCAGTATTTT; CDR3: CASSSEVLGVYTDTQYF
D: TRBD2; J: TRBJ2-5; V: TRBV20-1; size: few; DNA: TGCAGTGCTTTCCCGAGAGCGGGAGGGCGGGAGACCCAGTACTTC; CDR3: CSAFPRAGGRETQYF
D: TRBD2; J: TRBJ2-1; V: TRBV5-1; size: few; DNA: TGCGCCAGCACCCCGCCGGGGGGGTTGTACAATGAGCAGTTCTTC; CDR3: CASTPPGGLYNEQFF
D: TRBD2; J: TRBJ2-1; V: TRBV2; size: few; DNA: TGTGCCAGCAGTGAATCCTTAGCGGGGGGCTTATACAATGAGCAGTTCTTC; CDR3: CASSESLAGGLYNEQFF
D: -; J: TRBJ1-1; V: TRBV7-9; size: -; DNA: TGTGCCAGCAGCTCCCCGGGAAGGGGGGGCCTGAACACTGAAGCTTTCTTT; CDR3: CASSSPGRGGLNTEAFF
D: -; J: TRBJ1-6; V: TRBV11-2; size: -; DNA: TGTGCCAGCAGCGATCGGACAAGGGATTCCCTCCACTTT; CDR3: CASSDRTRDSLHF
D: TRBD2; J: TRBJ2-2; V: TRBV5-1; size: -; DNA: TGCGCCAGCAGCCCCTGGACTAGCGGGGCCGGGGAGCTGTTTTTT; CDR3: CASSPWTSGAGELFF
D: -; J: TRBJ2-3; V: TRBV7-2; size: many; DNA: TGTGCCAGCAGAAAAGAAGATACGCAGTATTTT; CDR3: CASRKEDTQYF
D: -; J: TRBJ1-5; V: TRBV7-9; size: -; DNA: TGTGCCAGCAGCTCTTCGTCTGGCCCTTATAGCAATCAGCCCCAGCATTTT; CDR3: CASSSSSGPYSNQPQHF
D: TRBD2; J: TRBJ2-1; V: TRBV12-3/TRBV12-4; size: few; DNA: TGTGCCAGCAGTTTCAGCGGGAGGGCCCAGAATGAGCAGTTCTTC; CDR3: CASSFSGRAQNEQFF
D: -; J: TRBJ2-1; V: TRBV11-2; size: few; DNA: TGTGCCAGCAGCTCGGTCAAGGGGTCCTACAATGAGCAGTTCTTC; CDR3: CASSSVKGSYNEQFF
D: -; J: TRBJ2-3; V: TRBV6-1; size: -; DNA: TGTGCCAGCAATAGGTGGGGCACAGATACGCAGTATTTT; CDR3: CASNRWGTDTQYF
D: TRBD2; J: TRBJ2-3; V: TRBV7-8; size: -; DNA: TGTGCCAGCAGCAAATACCTAGCGGGAGTCTCAGATACGCAGTATTTT; CDR3: CASSKYLAGVSDTQYF
D: -; J: TRBJ2-7; V: TRBV5-5; size: once; DNA: TGTGCCAGCAGCGGCCAGGATACCTACGAGCAGTACTTC; CDR3: CASSGQDTYEQYF
D: -; J: TRBJ2-1; V: TRBV14; size: -; DNA: TGTGCCAGCAGCCAACATGGGACCGCCAGAAAGTTCTTC; CDR3: CASSQHGTARKFF
D: -; J: TRBJ2-7; V: TRBV5-6; size: -; DNA: TGTGCCAGGAGCCCGGGACTTTCCTACGAGCAGTACTTC; CDR3: CARSPGLSYEQYF
D: TRBD1; J: TRBJ1-4; V: TRBV4-1; size: few; DNA: TGCGCCAGCGGACAGGCTGGCGAAAAACTGTTTTTT; CDR3: CASGQAGEKLFF
D: -; J: TRBJ1-1; V: TRBV4-1; size: -; DNA: TGCGCCAGCAGCCGAGAAATGAACACTGAAGCTTTCTTT; CDR3: CASSREMNTEAFF
D: TRBD1; J: TRBJ1-1; V: TRBV7-6; size: -; DNA: TGTGCCAGCAGCTTAGCAACAGGGGAGGGGGGATTCTCTGAAGCTTTCTTT; CDR3: CASSLATGEGGFSEAFF
D: -; J: TRBJ2-5; V: TRBV20-1; size: -; DNA: TGCAGTGCTAGAGATCTATTGGGAGAGACCCAGTACTTC; CDR3: CSARDLLGETQYF
D: -; J: TRBJ2-3; V: TRBV4-3; size: few; DNA: TGCGCCAGCAGCCAAGGGGGTTTAAGGGACCCCTGGGGAGATACGCAGTATTTT; CDR3: CASSQGGLRDPWGDTQYF
D: -; J: TRBJ2-7; V: TRBV6-1; size: few; DNA: TGTGCCAGCAGCTCGAGACAGCAAGGGTTCGACGAGCAGTACTTC; CDR3: CASSSRQQGFDEQYF
D: TRBD1; J: TRBJ2-4; V: TRBV18; size: -; DNA: TGTGCCAGCTCACCACCGGACAGGGGGAACATTCAGTACTTC; CDR3: CASSPPDRGNIQYF
D: -; J: TRBJ2-2; V: TRBV28; size: once; DNA: TGTGCCAGCAGGAAGGGAGACAGGCTCAACACCGGGGAGCTGTTTTTT; CDR3: CASRKGDRLNTGELFF
D: -; J: TRBJ2-1; V: TRBV28; size: -; DNA: TGTGCCAGCAGTCGCGGGGGCGCGGGACCCAAGGTGAATGAGCAGTTCTTC; CDR3: CASSRGGAGPKVNEQFF
D: -; J: TRBJ2-1; V: TRBV24-1; size: -; DNA: TGTGCCACCAGTGATTTGGGGACACAGCAGTTCTTC; CDR3: CATSDLGTQQFF
D: TRBD2; J: TRBJ2-1; V: TRBV20-1; size: -; DNA: TGCAGTGCCAAGGTTAGCGGGAGGGCCCTCTCCTACAATGAGCAGTTCTTC; CDR3: CSAKVSGRALSYNEQFF
D: -; J: TRBJ2-3; V: TRBV6-2/TRBV6-3; size: -; DNA: TGTGCCAGCAGTTACTCGACCAGCAGCACAGATACGCAGTATTTT; CDR3: CASSYSTSSTDTQYF
D: -; J: TRBJ1-2; V: TRBV15; size: few; DNA: TGTGCCACCAGCAGAGATCTCCCAGGGGAGGGTGGCTACACCTTC; CDR3: CATSRDLPGEGGYTF
D: TRBD2; J: TRBJ2-1; V: TRBV4-2; size: many; DNA: TGTGCCAGCAGCCAGAAGAGACTAGCGGGGTACAATGAGCAGTTCTTC; CDR3: CASSQKRLAGYNEQFF
D: -; J: TRBJ2-2; V: TRBV6-2/TRBV6-3; size: -; DNA: TGTGCCAGCAGCACAAGGAAGGGGCCAATTAACACCGGGGAGCTGTTTTTT; CDR3: CASSTRKGPINTGELFF
D: -; J: TRBJ2-3; V: TRBV12-3/TRBV12-4; size: once; DNA: TGTGCCAGCAGCGCGGCGGGGCGCACAGATACGCAGTATTTT; CDR3: CASSAAGRTDTQYF
D: -; J: TRBJ2-1; V: TRBV24-1; size: -; DNA: TGTGCCACCAGTGATAAGAGACTACCGACCAATGAGCAGTTCTTC; CDR3: CATSDKRLPTNEQFF
D: -; J: TRBJ2-3; V: TRBV20-1; size: -; DNA: TGCAGTGCTAGGGACCGACGCACAGATACGCAGTATTTT; CDR3: CSARDRRTDTQYF
D: TRBD1; J: TRBJ1-1; V: TRBV7-6; size: -; DNA: TGTGCCAGCAGCACAGACAGGGGGCGGGGGTTGATGAACACTGAAGCTTTCTTT; CDR3: CASSTDRGRGLMNTEAFF
D: -; J: TRBJ2-7; V: TRBV4-1; size: few; DNA: TGCGCCAGCAGCCAAGAAGGGGTGGCCTACGAGCAGTACTTC; CDR3: CASSQEGVAYEQYF
D: TRBD2; J: TRBJ2-5; V: TRBV12-3/TRBV12-4; size: -; DNA: TGTGCCAGCAGTTTAGTTGCTAGCGGGAGGGGAGAGACCCAGTACTTC; CDR3: CASSLVASGRGETQYF
D: TRBD1; J: TRBJ2-5; V: TRBV28; size: many; DNA: TGTGCCAGCAGAGCGCACCGGGACAGGGCGAGCGAGACCCAGTACTTC; CDR3: CASRAHRDRASETQYF
D: TRBD2; J: TRBJ2-1; V: TRBV27; size: few; DNA: TGTGCCAGCAGTTTAGTTGGGACTAGCGGGTTAGTCGGGCAGTTCTTC; CDR3: CASSLVGTSGLVGQFF